This T cell receptor (beta chain) was identified in a study of cytomegalovirus exposure and HLA in healthy donors. To note about this clone: Its antigen remains unknown.

This CDR3 is 19 amino acids long. The germline CDR1 and CDR2 sequences are SGHAT and FQNNGV. Trimming cost V 3 bases and J 4 bases, with 25 bases left between them. Both 60 Vbeta primers and 13 Jbeta primers went into the PCR. Here immunoSEQ multiplex PCR was the method, and the copy in TCRdb shows in-frame clones only, minus some. The sample records approximately 150,000 clones, roughly 78% being singletons. General study results and limits: Previous analysis showed most TCR beta V segments were productive about 87% or about 30% of the time. Reportedly, TCR beta sequences accurately predicted HLA-A and HLA-B alleles in most subjects.

The rearrangement links TRBV11-2 to TRBJ2-1; a weak D match, TRBD1 (6 bases). The sample comprised PBMCs. The receptor's source is a woman in her forties or fifties in good health and CMV-seropositive. The CDR3 loop is CASSFTRTTGLGRYNEQFF. The CDR3 DNA reads TGTGCCAGCAGCTTTACCCGCACCACAGGGCTGGGGCGGTACAATGAGCAGTTCTTC. The whole variable domain, filled in from reference TRBV11-2 and TRBJ2-1, reads EAGVAQSPRYKIIEKRQSVAFWCNPISGHATLYWYQQILGQGPKLLIQFQNNGVVDDSQLPKDRFSAERLKGVDSTLKIQPAKLEDSAVYLCASSFTRTTGLGRYNEQFFGPGTRLTVL.